This record looks at one TCR beta chain sequence and its context. Its antigen is still unknown. These data come from a study of CD8 T cells in ankylosing spondylitis. Whole-study findings and limits: Clones tied to disease were said to be significantly enriched in matched ankylosing spondylitis synovial fluid. Clones linked to disease, bearing a CD8+ phenotype, were relatively rare in peripheral blood. One TCR beta motif, made up of 7 or 8 highly homologous variants, appeared characteristic of ankylosing spondylitis blood.

The TCR beta libraries were generated through quantitative 5'-RACE incorporating molecular barcodes. TCRdb itself ran the 5' RACE reads through MiXCR, one entry per CDR3 protein. Counted here are a few hundred thousand distinct CDR3 sequences, about 20% occurring once; the ten biggest clones make up about 3.5%. CDR1 is LGHNA and CDR2 is YSLEER in the germline V gene. Trimming removed 3 bases at V and 2 bases at J, with 22 bases between. The CDR3 contains 18 residues. The receptor comes from a female donor with ankylosing spondylitis or in good health (not recorded which). The specimen was blood, either unsorted or a sorted T cell fraction (not recorded which). This chain links TRBV4-3 with TRBJ2-5, with D possibly called TRBD1 or TRBD2 (5 bases each). The CDR3 reads CASSHGQSPGSPQETQYF. Here the CDR3 DNA reads TGCGCCAGCAGCCACGGACAAAGCCCGGGGTCCCCTCAAGAGACCCAGTACTTC.